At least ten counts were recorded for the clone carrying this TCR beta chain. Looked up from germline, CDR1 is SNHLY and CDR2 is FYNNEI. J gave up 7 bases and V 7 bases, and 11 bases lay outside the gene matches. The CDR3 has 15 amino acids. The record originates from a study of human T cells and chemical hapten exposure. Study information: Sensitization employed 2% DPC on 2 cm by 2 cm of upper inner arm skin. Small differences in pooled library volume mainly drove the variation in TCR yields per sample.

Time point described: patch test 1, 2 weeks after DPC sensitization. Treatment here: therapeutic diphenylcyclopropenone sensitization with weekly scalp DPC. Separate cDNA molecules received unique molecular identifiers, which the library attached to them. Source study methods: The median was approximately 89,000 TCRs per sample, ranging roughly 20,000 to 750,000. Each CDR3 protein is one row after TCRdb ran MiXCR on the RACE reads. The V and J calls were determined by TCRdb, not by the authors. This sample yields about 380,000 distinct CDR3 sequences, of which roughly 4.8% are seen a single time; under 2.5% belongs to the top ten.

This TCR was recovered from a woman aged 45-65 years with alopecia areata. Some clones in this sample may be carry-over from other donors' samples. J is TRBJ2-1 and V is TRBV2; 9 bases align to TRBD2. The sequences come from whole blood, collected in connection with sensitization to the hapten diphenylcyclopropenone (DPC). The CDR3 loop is CASTYRRGGQNEQFF. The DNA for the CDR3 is TGTGCCAGCACGTACCGGCGGGGGGGCCAAAATGAGCAGTTCTTC.